This T cell receptor beta chain was captured in a study of early T cells in non-severe SARS-CoV-2 infection. Overall study: The authors sequenced bulk RNA from unsorted whole blood, leaving chains unpaired.

cDNA molecules, individually, were tagged with unique molecular identifiers. TCRdb processed the 5' RACE reads anew with MiXCR; each CDR3 protein has one entry. The sample lists tens of thousands of distinct CDR3 sequences, 10% to 15% occurring once. This sequence originates from an adult who was a healthcare worker with PCR-confirmed SARS-CoV-2 infection or an uninfected control (not recorded which). The sequencing input was whole blood.

The CDR3 nucleotides are TGTGCCAGCAGCGTCGACAGGGTGGGCATTCAGTACTTC. Residues: CASSVDRVGIQYF. The chain employs TRBV7-2 and TRBJ2-4; 7 positions agree with TRBD1. The germline CDR1 and CDR2 sequences are SGHTA and FQGNSA. Germline trimming cut 5 bases from V and 9 bases from J; bases unmatched to any gene: 7. The CDR3 is 13 residues long.